Sequencing of this T cell receptor beta chain was carried out in a study of blood T cell repertoires in COVID-19. Profiling relied on immunoSEQ multiplex PCR, and the TCRdb table lists in-frame clones only, not all of them. The data contain about 100,000 clones, about 90% of them seen just once; the ten biggest clones take up about 5%. Germline V gene lookup returns CDR1 MNHEY and CDR2 SVGAGI. This CDR3 comprises 15 residues. V was shortened by 6 bases and J by 6 bases, with 15 bases between the two germline ends. This receptor was obtained from a human donor in a cohort sampled during active COVID-19. The sequenced sample consisted of peripheral blood. The chain combines TRBV6-5 with TRBJ1-6, with D possibly matching TRBD1 (6 bases). CDR3 sequence (DNA): TGTGCCAGCAGCCTCGGGTCAGGGGTTAATTCACCCCTCCACTTT. The encoded protein is CASSLGSGVNSPLHF.